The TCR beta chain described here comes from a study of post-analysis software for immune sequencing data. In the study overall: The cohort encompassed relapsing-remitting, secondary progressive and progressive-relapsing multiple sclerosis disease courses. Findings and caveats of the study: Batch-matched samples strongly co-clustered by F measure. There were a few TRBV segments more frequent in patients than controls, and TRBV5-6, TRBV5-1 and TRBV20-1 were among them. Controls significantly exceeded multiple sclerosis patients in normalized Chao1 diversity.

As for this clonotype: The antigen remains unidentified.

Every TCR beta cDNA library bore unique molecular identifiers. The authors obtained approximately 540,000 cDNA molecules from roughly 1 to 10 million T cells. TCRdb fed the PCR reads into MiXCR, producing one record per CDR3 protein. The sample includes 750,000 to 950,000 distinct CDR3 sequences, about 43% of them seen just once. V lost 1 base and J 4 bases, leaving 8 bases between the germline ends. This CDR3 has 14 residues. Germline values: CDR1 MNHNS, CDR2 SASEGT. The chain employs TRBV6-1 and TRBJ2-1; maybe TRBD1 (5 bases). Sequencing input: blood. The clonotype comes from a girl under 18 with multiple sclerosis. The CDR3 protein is CASSEVKGYNEQFF. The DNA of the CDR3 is TGTGCCAGCAGTGAAGTCAAGGGGTACAATGAGCAGTTCTTC.